The clone carrying this TCR beta chain came up once. These data belong to a study of T cell clones after liver transplantation. Study-wide context: As an antigen-independent comparator, third-party-reactive TCRbeta sequences came from pre-transplant mixed lymphocyte reactions.

This CDR3 region has 13 residues. Germline V gene data show CDR1 as SQVTM and CDR2 as ANQGSEA. Trimming took 6 bases from V and 3 from J; bases not matched to a gene: 3. CD3+CD4+ and CD3+CD8+ cells were FACS-sorted from thawed unstimulated PBMCs. Repertoires were generated with immunoSEQ multiplex PCR, while TCRdb's copy carries only in-frame clones and drops some. This table holds around 110,000 clones, less than 95% found once. The clonotype originates from a human patient who received a liver transplant. A subset of T cells may come from the graft donor. This specimen was CD4+ T cells from blood, taken 12 months after liver transplant. The chain has TRBV29-1 and TRBJ1-4, with 8 nucleotides matching TRBD1. CDR3 sequence: CSVQGAANEKLFF. The CDR3 region has the DNA TGCAGCGTGCAGGGGGCGGCTAATGAAAAACTGTTTTTT.